Only a few counts were recorded for the clone carrying this T cell receptor beta chain. Other DNA sequences of this sample code for an identical CDR3. This sample stems from a study of blood T cell repertoires in COVID-19. Whole-study context: Donors in the United States, Italy and Spain gave samples during acute or convalescent COVID-19.

V was clipped by 3 bases and J by 2 bases, with 7 bases between them. Looked up from germline, CDR1 is MDHEN and CDR2 is SYDVKM. This CDR3 has 13 amino acids. Assay: immunoSEQ multiplex PCR; the TCRdb copy retains only in-frame clones and omits some. Among a few hundred thousand clones, more than 75% were seen once, and the ten largest hold almost 3%. This chain connects TRBV28 to TRBJ1-2; tentative D call: TRBD1 (5 bases). Sample: PBMCs or T cells enriched from blood (not recorded which). This sequence was found in a woman in her 30s who had recovered from COVID-19. CDR3 sequence reads: CASSLGQNYGYTF. CDR3 DNA sequence: TGTGCCAGCAGTTTGGGGCAGAACTATGGCTACACCTTC.